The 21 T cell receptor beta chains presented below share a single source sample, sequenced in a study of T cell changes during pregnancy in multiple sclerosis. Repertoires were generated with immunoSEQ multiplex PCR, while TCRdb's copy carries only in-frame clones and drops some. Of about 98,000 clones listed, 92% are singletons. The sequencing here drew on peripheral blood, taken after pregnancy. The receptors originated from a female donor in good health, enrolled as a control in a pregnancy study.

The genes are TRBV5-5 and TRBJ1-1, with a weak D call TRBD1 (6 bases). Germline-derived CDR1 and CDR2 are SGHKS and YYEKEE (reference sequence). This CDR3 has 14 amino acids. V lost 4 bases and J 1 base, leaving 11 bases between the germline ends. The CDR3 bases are TGTGCCAGCAGCAGGAGGACAGAGAACACTGAAGCTTTCTTT. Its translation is CASSRRTENTEAFF.

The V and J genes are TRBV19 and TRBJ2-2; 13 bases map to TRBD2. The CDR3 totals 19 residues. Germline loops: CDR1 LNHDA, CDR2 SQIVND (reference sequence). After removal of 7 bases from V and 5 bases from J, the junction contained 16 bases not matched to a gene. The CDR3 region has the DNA TGTGCCAGTACCATTCAACCTACGACTAGCGGGGGGACAACCGGGGAGCTGTTTTTT. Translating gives CASTIQPTTSGGTTGELFF. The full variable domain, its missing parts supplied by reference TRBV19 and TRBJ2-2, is DGGITQSPKYLFRKEGQNVTLSCEQNLNHDAMYWYRQDPGQGLRLIYYSQIVNDFQKGDIAEGYSVSREKKESFPLTVTSAQKNPTAFYLCASTIQPTTSGGTTGELFFGEGSRLTVL.

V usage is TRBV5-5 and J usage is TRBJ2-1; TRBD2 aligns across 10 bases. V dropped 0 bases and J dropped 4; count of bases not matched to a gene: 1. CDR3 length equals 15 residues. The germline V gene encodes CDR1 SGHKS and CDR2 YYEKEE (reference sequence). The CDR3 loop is CASSLVAGGYNEQFF. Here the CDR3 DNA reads TGTGCCAGCAGCTTGGTAGCGGGGGGATACAATGAGCAGTTCTTC.

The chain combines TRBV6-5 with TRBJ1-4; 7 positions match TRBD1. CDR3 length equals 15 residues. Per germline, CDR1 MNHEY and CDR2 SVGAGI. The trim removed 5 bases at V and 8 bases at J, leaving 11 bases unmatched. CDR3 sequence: CASSTETGTLEKLFF. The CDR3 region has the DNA TGTGCCAGCAGTACCGAGACAGGGACTTTAGAAAAACTGTTTTTT.

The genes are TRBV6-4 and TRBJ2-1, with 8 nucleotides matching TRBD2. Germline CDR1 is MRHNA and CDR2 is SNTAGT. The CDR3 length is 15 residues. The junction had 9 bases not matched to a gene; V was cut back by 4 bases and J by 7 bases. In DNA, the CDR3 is TGTGCCAGCAGTGTAGATAGCGGCGGGAGGAATGAGCAGTTCTTC. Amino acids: CASSVDSGGRNEQFF.

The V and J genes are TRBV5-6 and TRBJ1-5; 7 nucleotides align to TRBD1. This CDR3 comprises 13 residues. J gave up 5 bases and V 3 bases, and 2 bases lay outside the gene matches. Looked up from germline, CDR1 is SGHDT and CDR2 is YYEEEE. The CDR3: CASSSGGHQPQHF. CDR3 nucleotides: TGTGCCAGCAGCTCAGGGGGTCATCAGCCCCAGCATTTT.

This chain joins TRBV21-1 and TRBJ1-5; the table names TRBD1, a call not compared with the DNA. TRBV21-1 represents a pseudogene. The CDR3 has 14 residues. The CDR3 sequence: CASTLEDRGQPQHF. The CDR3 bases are TGTGCCAGCACCCTAGAGGATAGGGGTCAGCCCCAGCATTTT.

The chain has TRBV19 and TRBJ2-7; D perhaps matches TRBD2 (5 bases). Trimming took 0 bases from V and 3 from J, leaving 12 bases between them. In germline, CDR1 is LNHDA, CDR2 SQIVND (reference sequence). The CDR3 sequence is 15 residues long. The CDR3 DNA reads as TGTGCCAGTAGTATAGAAAAAGGGAGAGGCTACGAGCAGTACTTC. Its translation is CASSIEKGRGYEQYF.

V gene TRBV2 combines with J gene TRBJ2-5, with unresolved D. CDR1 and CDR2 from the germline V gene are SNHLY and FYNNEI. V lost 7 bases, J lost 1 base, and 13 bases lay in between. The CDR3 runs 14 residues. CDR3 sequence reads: CASKEVASQETQYF. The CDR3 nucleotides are TGTGCCAGCAAAGAGGTCGCCAGCCAAGAGACCCAGTACTTC.

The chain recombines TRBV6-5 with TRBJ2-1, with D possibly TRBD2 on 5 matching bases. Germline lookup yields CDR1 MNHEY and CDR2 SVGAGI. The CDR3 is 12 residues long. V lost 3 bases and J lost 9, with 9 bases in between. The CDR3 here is CASSYRGSEQFF. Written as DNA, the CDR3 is TGTGCCAGCAGTTATAGAGGGAGTGAGCAGTTCTTC.

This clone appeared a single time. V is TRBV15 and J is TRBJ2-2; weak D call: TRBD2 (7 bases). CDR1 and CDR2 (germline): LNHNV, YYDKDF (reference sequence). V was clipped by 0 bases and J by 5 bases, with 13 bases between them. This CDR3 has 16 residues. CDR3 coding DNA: TGTGCCACCAGCAGAGATTTCGGGGGGCGGACCGGGGAGCTGTTTTTT. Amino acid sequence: CATSRDFGGRTGELFF.

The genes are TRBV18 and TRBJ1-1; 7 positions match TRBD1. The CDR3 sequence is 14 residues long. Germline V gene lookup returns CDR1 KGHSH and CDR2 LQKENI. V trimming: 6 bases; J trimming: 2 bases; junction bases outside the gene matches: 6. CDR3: CASSSYRGNTEAFF. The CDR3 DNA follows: TGTGCCAGCTCGTCGTACAGGGGTAACACTGAAGCTTTCTTT. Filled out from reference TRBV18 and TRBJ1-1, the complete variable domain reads NAGVMQNPRHLVRRRGQEARLRCSPMKGHSHVYWYRQLPEEGLKFMVYLQKENIIDESGMPKERFSAEFPKEGPSILRIQQVVRGDSAAYFCASSSYRGNTEAFFGQGTRLTVV.

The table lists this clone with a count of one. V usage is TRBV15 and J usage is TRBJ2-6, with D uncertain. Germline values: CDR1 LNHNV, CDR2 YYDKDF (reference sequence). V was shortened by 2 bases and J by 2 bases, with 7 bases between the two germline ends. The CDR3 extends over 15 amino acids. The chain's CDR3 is CATSRQIPGANVLTF. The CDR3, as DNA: TGTGCCACCAGCAGACAGATACCTGGGGCCAACGTCCTGACTTTC.

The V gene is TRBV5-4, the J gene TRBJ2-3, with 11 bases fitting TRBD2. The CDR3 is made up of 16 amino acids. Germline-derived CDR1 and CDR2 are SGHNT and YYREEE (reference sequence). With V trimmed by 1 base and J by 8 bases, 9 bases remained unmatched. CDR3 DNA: TGTGCCAGCAGCTTGAGACTAGCGGGGTCTTGGGGTACGCAGTATTTT. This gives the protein CASSLRLAGSWGTQYF.

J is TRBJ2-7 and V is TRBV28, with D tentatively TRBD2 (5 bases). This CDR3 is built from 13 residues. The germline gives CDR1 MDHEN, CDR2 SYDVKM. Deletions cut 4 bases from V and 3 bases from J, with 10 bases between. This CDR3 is CASSYSAVYEQYF. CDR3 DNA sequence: TGTGCCAGCAGTTATAGCGCGGTCTACGAGCAGTACTTC. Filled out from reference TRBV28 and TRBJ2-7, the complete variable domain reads DVKVTQSSRYLVKRTGEKVFLECVQDMDHENMFWYRQDPGLGLRLIYFSYDVKMKEKGDIPEGYSVSREKKERFSLILESASTNQTSMYLCASSYSAVYEQYFGPGTRLTVT.

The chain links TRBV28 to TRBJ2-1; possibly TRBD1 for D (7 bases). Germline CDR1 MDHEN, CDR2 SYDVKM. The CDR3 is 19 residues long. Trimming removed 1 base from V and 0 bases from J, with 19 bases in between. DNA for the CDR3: TGTGCCAGCAGTTTATCAGGGGGGAATACACTAAGCTCCTACAATGAGCAGTTCTTC. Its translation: CASSLSGGNTLSSYNEQFF.

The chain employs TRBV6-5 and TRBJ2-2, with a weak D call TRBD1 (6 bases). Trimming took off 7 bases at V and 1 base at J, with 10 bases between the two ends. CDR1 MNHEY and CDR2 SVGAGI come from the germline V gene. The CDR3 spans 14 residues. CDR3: CASTQGMNTGELFF. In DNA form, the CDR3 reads TGTGCCAGCACCCAGGGGATGAACACCGGGGAGCTGTTTTTT.

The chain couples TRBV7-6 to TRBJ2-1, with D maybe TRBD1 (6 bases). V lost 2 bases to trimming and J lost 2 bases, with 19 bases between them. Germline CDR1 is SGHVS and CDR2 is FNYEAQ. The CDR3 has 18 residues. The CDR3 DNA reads TGTGCCAGCAGCTTACTTCTCGGTACAGGGAAAACCTACAATGAGCAGTTCTTC. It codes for CASSLLLGTGKTYNEQFF.

CDR3 sequence: CASSLVQALDLTF. DNA for the CDR3: TGTGCCAGCAGCTTAGTACAGGCCCTCGACCTGACTTTC. The genes are TRBV7-2 and TRBJ2-6; D possibly corresponds to TRBD1 (5 bases). This CDR3 is built from 13 residues. Trimming cost V 1 base and J 15 bases, with 13 bases left between them. Germline values: CDR1 SGHTA, CDR2 FQGNSA.

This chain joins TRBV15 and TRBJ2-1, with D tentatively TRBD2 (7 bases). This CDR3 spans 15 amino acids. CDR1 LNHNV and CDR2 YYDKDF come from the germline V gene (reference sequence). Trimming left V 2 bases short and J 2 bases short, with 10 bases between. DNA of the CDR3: TGTGCCACCAGCAGACCCGGGGGGCCCTACAATGAGCAGTTCTTC. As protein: CATSRPGGPYNEQFF.

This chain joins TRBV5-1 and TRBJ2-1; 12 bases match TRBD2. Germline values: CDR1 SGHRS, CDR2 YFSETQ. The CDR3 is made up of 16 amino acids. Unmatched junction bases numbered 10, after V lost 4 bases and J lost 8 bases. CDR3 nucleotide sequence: TGCGCCAGCAGCGAGAGACTAGCGGGAGACGTGCATGAGCAGTTCTTC. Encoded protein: CASSERLAGDVHEQFF.